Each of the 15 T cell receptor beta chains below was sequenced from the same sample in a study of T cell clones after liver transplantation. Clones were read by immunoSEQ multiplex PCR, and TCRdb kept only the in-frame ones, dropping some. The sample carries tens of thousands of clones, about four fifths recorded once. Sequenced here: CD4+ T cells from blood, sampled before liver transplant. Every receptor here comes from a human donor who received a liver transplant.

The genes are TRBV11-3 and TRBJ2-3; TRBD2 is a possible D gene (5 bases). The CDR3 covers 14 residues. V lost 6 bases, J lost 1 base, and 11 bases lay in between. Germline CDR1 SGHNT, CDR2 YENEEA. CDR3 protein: CASSPLGGTDTQYF. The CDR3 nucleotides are TGTGCCAGCAGTCCGCTCGGGGGCACAGATACGCAGTATTTT.

The CDR3 loop is CASSPPRRVGNTIYF. The DNA of the CDR3 is TGTGCCAGCAGCCCCCCCCGGAGGGTTGGAAACACCATATATTTT. This rearrangement joins TRBV7-9 to TRBJ1-3; D not certain. The CDR3 has 15 amino acids. Germline V gene sequence: CDR1 SEHNR, CDR2 FQNEAQ (reference sequence). Between the trimmed V and J ends, which lost 5 bases and 3 bases, there was a span of 14 bases.

The CDR3 loop reads CASALQTQYF. The CDR3 DNA sequence: TGTGCCAGCGCCCTCCAAACGCAGTATTTT. The V and J genes are TRBV2 and TRBJ2-3; unclear D gene. CDR1 is SNHLY and CDR2 is FYNNEI in the germline V gene. The CDR3 covers 10 residues. Trimming shortened V by 8 bases and J by 9 bases, and 9 bases separated the two germline ends.

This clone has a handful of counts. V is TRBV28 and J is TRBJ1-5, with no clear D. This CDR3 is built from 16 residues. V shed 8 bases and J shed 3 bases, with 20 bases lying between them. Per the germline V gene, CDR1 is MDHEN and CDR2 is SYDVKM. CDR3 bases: TGTGCCAGCGCCCCTTCCGGAAAGTCTCTCAATCAGCCCCAGCATTTT. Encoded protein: CASAPSGKSLNQPQHF.

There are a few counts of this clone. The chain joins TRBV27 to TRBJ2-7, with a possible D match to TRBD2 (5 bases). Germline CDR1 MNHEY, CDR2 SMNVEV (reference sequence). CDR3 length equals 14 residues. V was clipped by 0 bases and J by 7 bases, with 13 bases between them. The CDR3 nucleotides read TGTGCCAGCAGTTTATCTTCGCACTCGGGGGAGCAGTACTTC. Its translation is CASSLSSHSGEQYF.

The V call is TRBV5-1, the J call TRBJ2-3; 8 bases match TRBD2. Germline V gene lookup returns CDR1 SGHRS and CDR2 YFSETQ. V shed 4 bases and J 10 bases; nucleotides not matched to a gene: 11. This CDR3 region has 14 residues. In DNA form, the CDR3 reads TGCGCCAGCAGCCCTACAGCGGGGGCGTACCCGCAGTATTTT. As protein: CASSPTAGAYPQYF.

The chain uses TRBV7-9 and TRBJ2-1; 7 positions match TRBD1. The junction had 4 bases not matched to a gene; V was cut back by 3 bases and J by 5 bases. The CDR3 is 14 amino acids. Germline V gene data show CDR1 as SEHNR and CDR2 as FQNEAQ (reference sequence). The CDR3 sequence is CASSLWQGDNEQFF. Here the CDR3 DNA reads TGTGCCAGCAGCTTGTGGCAGGGGGACAATGAGCAGTTCTTC.

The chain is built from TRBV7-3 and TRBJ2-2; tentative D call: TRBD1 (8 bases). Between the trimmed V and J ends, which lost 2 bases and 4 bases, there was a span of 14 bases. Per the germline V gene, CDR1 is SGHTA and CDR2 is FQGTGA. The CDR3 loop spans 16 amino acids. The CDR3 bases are TGTGCCAGCAGCTTAGACAGGGGACTACTCACCGGGGAGCTGTTTTTT. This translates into CASSLDRGLLTGELFF.

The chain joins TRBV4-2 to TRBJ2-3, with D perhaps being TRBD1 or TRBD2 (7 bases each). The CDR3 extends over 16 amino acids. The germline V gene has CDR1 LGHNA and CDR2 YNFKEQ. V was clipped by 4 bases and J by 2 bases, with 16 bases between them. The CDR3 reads CASSPKRDSSTDTQYF. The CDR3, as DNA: TGTGCCAGCAGCCCCAAGCGGGACAGCTCCACAGATACGCAGTATTTT.

CDR3 coding DNA: TGTGCAAGTCCTCCATGGGTCGTCTCTCAAAGCGAGCAGTACTTC. Its protein product is CASPPWVVSQSEQYF. The chain uses TRBV12-2 and TRBJ2-7. TRBV12-2 is tagged as a pseudogene. The CDR3 totals 15 residues.

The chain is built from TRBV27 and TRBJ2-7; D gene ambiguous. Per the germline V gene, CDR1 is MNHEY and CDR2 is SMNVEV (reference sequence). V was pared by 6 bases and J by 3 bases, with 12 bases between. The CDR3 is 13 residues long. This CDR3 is CASRAEPRYEQYF. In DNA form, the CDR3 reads TGTGCCAGCAGGGCCGAGCCTCGCTACGAGCAGTACTTC.

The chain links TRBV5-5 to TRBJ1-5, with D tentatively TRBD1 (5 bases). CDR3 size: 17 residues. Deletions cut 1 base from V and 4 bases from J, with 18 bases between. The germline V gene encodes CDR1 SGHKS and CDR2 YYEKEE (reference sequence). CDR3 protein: CASSLSPQQVPNQPQHF. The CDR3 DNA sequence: TGTGCCAGCAGCTTGTCACCCCAACAGGTTCCGAATCAGCCCCAGCATTTT.

CDR3 residues: CASNQDPQVYGYTF. CDR3 bases: TGTGCCAGCAACCAAGACCCGCAGGTCTATGGCTACACCTTC. The chain recombines TRBV28 with TRBJ1-2; D is uncertain. This CDR3 contains 14 residues. V gave up 7 bases and J gave up 4 bases, with 16 bases separating them. CDR1 is MDHEN and CDR2 is SYDVKM in the germline V gene.

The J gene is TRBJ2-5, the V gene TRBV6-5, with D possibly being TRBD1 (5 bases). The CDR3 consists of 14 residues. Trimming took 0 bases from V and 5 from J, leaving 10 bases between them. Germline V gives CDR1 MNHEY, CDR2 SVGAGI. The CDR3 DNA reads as TGTGCCAGCAGTTACTCCAGGGAATGGGAGACCCAGTACTTC. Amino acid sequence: CASSYSREWETQYF.

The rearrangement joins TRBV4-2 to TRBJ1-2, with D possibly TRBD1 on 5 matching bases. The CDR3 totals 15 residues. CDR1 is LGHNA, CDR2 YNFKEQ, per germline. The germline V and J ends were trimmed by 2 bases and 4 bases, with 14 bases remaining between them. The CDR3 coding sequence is TGTGCCAGCAGCCAACTAGCGGGGGATTTCTATGGCTACACCTTC. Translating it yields CASSQLAGDFYGYTF.